One TCR beta chain is described in this entry. The data derive from a study of blood T cell repertoires in COVID-19. Study in general: PBMCs, B-cell-depleted T cells, or T cells provided the cDNA or gDNA that made up the material.

Clones were read by immunoSEQ multiplex PCR, and TCRdb kept only the in-frame ones, dropping some. The sample shows 300,000 to 400,000 clones, around 90% of them seen only once. This CDR3 spans 13 amino acids. With 5 bases removed from V and 3 bases from J, the gap between germline ends came to 10 bases. Germline V lookup: CDR1 WSHSY, CDR2 SAAADI. Sequencing input: PBMCs or T cells enriched from blood (not recorded which). The sequence came from a man aged 30 to 39 who had recovered from COVID-19. The chain recombines TRBV10-2 with TRBJ1-1, with D perhaps TRBD1 (6 bases). In DNA, the CDR3 is TGCGCCAGCAGTCGGGACACTTACACTGAAGCTTTCTTT. It encodes CASSRDTYTEAFF.